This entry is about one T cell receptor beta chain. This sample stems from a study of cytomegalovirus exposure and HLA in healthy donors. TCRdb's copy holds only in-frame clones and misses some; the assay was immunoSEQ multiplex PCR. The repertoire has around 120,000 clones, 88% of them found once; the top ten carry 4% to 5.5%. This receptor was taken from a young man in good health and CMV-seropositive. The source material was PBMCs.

DNA of the CDR3: TGTGCCAGCAGCTTAGCCTGGACACATTCCTACGAGCAGTACTTC. Translation gives CASSLAWTHSYEQYF. V and J are TRBV7-2 and TRBJ2-7, with a possible D match to TRBD1 (5 bases). The CDR3 covers 15 residues. The V end lost 0 bases, the J end lost 1 base, and 10 bases lay between the germline ends. Germline CDR1 reads SGHTA; CDR2 reads FQGNSA.